This section outlines one T cell receptor beta chain sequence together with its context. The assay was immunoSEQ multiplex PCR, and TCRdb's table has in-frame clones only and misses some. The sample carries roughly 86,000 clones, 83% recorded once. The data were obtained in a study of PD-1 blockade in classical Hodgkin lymphoma. Background on the study: Patients had nivolumab dosed at 3 mg/kg, delivered intravenously every 2 weeks.

The germline V gene has CDR1 SGHTA and CDR2 FQGNSA. The V and J ends lost 4 bases and 0 bases, in that order; junction bases with no gene match: 8. CDR3 length: 16 amino acids. This sample's time point: cycle 4 day 1 (C4D1), after five to seven weeks of nivolumab. Patients all relapsed after autologous stem cell transplantation, and there was variation in brentuximab vedotin exposure. Material: peripheral blood mononuclear cells (PBMCs), obtained before the fourth cycle of nivolumab. This TCR was recovered from a human donor with classical Hodgkin lymphoma. The rearrangement joins TRBV7-2 to TRBJ2-7, with TRBD2 matching over 8 bases. This CDR3 reads CASSYRASGSSYEQYF. CDR3 sequence (DNA): TGTGCCAGCAGCTACCGGGCTAGCGGGTCCTCCTACGAGCAGTACTTC.